What follows is one T cell receptor beta chain and its context. These data are taken from a study of T cell changes during pregnancy in multiple sclerosis. The repertoire was sequenced with immunoSEQ multiplex PCR; TCRdb's copy has only in-frame clones and lacks some. In the table there are tens of thousands of clones, 80% to 95% of which are singletons. Germline CDR1 reads KGHSH; CDR2 reads LQKENI. CDR3 size: 17 residues. J was trimmed by 0 bases and V by 6 bases; bases with no gene match: 13. Sequencing was performed on peripheral blood, taken in the second trimester of pregnancy. The V gene is TRBV18, the J gene TRBJ2-7; 8 bases match TRBD1. The source of this sequence is a female donor with multiple sclerosis, enrolled in a pregnancy study. The CDR3 reads CASSRDFSGGSSYEQYF. For the CDR3, the DNA is TGTGCCAGCTCGCGCGATTTTTCAGGGGGCAGCTCCTACGAGCAGTACTTC.